This T cell receptor (beta chain) derives from a study of control samples from healthy donors and cancer patients. Some clones are missing from TCRdb's copy, which holds only in-frame ones; the method was immunoSEQ multiplex PCR. The table has about 98,000 clones, approximately 81% seen once. V dropped 3 bases and J dropped 7 bases, with 13 bases sitting between them. This CDR3 has 15 residues. Germline CDR1 and CDR2: LNHDA and SQIVND (reference sequence). This receptor was identified in a woman between 25 and 40 years old in good health. V usage is TRBV19 and J usage is TRBJ1-6; D is perhaps TRBD1 (5 bases). The sample was blood. The CDR3 region has the DNA TGTGCCAGTAGTATGATTTGGGGCCCGAATTCACCCCTCCACTTT. Translation gives CASSMIWGPNSPLHF.